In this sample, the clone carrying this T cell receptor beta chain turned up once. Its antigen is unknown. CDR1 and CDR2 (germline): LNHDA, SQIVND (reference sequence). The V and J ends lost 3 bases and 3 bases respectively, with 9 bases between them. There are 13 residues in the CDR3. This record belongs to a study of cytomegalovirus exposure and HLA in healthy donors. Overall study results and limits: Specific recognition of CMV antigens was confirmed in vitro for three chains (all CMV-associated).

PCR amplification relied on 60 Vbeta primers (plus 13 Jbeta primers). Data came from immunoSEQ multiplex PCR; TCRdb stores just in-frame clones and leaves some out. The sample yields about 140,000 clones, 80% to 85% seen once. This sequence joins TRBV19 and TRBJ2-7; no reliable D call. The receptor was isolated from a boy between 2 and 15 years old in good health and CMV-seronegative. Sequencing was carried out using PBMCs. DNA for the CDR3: TGTGCCAGTAGTATTAATAACTACTACGAGCAGTACTTC. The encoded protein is CASSINNYYEQYF. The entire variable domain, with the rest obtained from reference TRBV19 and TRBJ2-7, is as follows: DGGITQSPKYLFRKEGQNVTLSCEQNLNHDAMYWYRQDPGQGLRLIYYSQIVNDFQKGDIAEGYSVSREKKESFPLTVTSAQKNPTAFYLCASSINNYYEQYFGPGTRLTVT.